This T cell receptor beta chain is drawn from a study of T cells after yellow fever vaccination. Study at large: For low cell numbers, libraries were made with SMART-Seq v4 Ultra Low Input. Broader study findings: The booster saw the reappearance of most primary-vaccination clones (about 95% CD4, 80% to 90% CD8).

This clonotype was observed a few times. Its antigen is undetermined. Researchers made TCR cDNA using 5'RACE template switching, and this step added a universal primer site and UMIs. TCRdb analysed the 5' RACE reads with MiXCR anew, one entry per CDR3 protein. The repertoire holds about 550,000 distinct CDR3 sequences, with less than 20% as singletons. CDR1 and CDR2 from the germline V gene are MDHEN and SYDVKM. Trimming removed 6 bases at V and 4 bases at J, with 10 bases between. This CDR3 comprises 14 residues. The chain links TRBV28 to TRBJ2-6, with a tentative D call TRBD1 (6 bases). The input for sequencing was PBMCs, taken 15 days after the yellow fever booster vaccination. The receptor was derived from a man aged 25-40 years who received the YFV17D yellow fever vaccine. The CDR3 here is CASRSGVGANVLTF. The CDR3 coding sequence is TGTGCCAGCAGATCAGGGGTGGGGGCCAACGTCCTGACTTTC.